These 2 T cell receptor beta chains came from one sample sequenced in a study of blood T cell repertoires in COVID-19. Method: immunoSEQ multiplex PCR; TCRdb's copy keeps in-frame clones and lacks some. The sample lists some 140,000 clones, roughly 80% occurring once. The material sequenced was peripheral blood. The receptors come from a man between 60 and 75 years old with acute or convalescent COVID-19.

This clone appeared a single time. The V gene is TRBV6-5, the J gene TRBJ2-1; 7 nucleotides agree with TRBD2. The V gene's germline CDR1 is MNHEY and CDR2 SVGAGI. The CDR3 sequence is 14 residues long. Losses at the gene ends were 6 bases for V and 6 bases for J; bases not matched to a gene: 8. CDR3 loop: CASSSSGASNEQFF. DNA for the CDR3: TGTGCCAGCAGCTCTAGCGGAGCCAGCAATGAGCAGTTCTTC.

For the CDR3, the DNA is TGTGCCAGCAGCCAAGATCTTAAAGAAGGTACAGACCAGTACTTC. Translation gives CASSQDLKEGTDQYF. J is TRBJ2-7 and V is TRBV14, with D uncertain. This CDR3 is 15 amino acids long. Trimming pared 0 bases from V and 10 bases from J, leaving 19 bases between. Germline values: CDR1 SGHDN, CDR2 FVKESK.